These 11 T cell receptor beta chains came from one sample sequenced in a study of T cell responses to AZD1222 COVID-19 vaccine. The repertoire was sequenced with immunoSEQ multiplex PCR; TCRdb's copy has only in-frame clones and lacks some. The sample holds roughly 80,000 clones, about 91% seen once. Source: peripheral blood, taken on day 0 of AZD1222 vaccination. The receptors stem from an adult in good health.

The chain is built from TRBV29-1 and TRBJ1-6, with a weak D call TRBD1 (5 bases). The germline V and J ends were trimmed by 6 bases and 5 bases, with 11 bases remaining between them. Germline CDR1 reads SQVTM; CDR2 reads ANQGSEA. The CDR3 extends over 13 amino acids. Written as DNA, the CDR3 is TGCAGCGTACGACAGCATGATAATTCACCCCTCCACTTT. Amino acid sequence: CSVRQHDNSPLHF.

The chain uses TRBV5-3 and TRBJ2-7; no clear D gene. TRBV5-3 belongs to the ORF category, with a function that is uncertain. This CDR3 is 12 amino acids long. The ends were cut back, 1 base at V and 5 bases at J, with 7 bases in the middle. CDR3 sequence: CARSLTRDEQYF. The CDR3 bases are TGTGCCAGAAGCTTGACCCGGGACGAGCAGTACTTC.

This clone was picked up a small number of times. This chain links TRBV27 with TRBJ2-1; D uncertain. V dropped 3 bases and J dropped 0 bases, with 12 bases sitting between them. The germline gives CDR1 MNHEY, CDR2 SMNVEV (reference sequence). The CDR3 consists of 16 residues. CDR3 DNA sequence: TGTGCCAGCAGTTTGTCGGCCCTTAGCTCCTACAATGAGCAGTTCTTC. Translation gives CASSLSALSSYNEQFF.

This sequence joins TRBV10-1 and TRBJ1-1; 7 bases are shared with TRBD1. After removal of 5 bases from V and 1 base from J, the junction contained 4 bases not matched to a gene. The CDR3 is 14 amino acids. Germline assignment: CDR1 WNHNN and CDR2 SYGVQD (reference sequence). CDR3 residues: CASSPGTANTEAFF. In nucleotides, the CDR3 is TGCGCCAGCAGTCCCGGGACAGCGAACACTGAAGCTTTCTTT.

V is TRBV3-1 (or the pseudogene TRBV3-2) and J is TRBJ1-5; a possible D gene is TRBD1 (5 bases). CDR1 is LGHDT, CDR2 YNNKEL, per germline (reference sequence). CDR3 length: 13 residues. The ends were cut back, 1 base at V and 6 bases at J, with 7 bases in the middle. The CDR3 protein is CASSQAQGQPQHF. CDR3 coding DNA: TGTGCCAGCAGCCAAGCCCAGGGTCAGCCCCAGCATTTT.

V is TRBV5-1 and J is TRBJ2-2; 14 nucleotides agree with TRBD2. V shed 4 bases and J 6 bases; nucleotides not matched to a gene: 2. CDR1 SGHRS and CDR2 YFSETQ come from the germline V gene. The length of the CDR3 is 15 residues. In DNA form, the CDR3 reads TGCGCCAGCAGCGGACTAGCGGGAGGAGCCGGGGAGCTGTTTTTT. Translation: CASSGLAGGAGELFF.

The J gene is TRBJ2-3, the V gene TRBV15; 7 positions match TRBD1. Germline V CDR1 and CDR2: LNHNV, YYDKDF (reference sequence). Trimming took 2 bases from V and 1 from J; bases not matched to a gene: 9. The CDR3 extends over 17 amino acids. CDR3 bases: TGTGCCACCAGCAGACCTGCAGGGGGTATGGGCACAGATACGCAGTATTTT. Its translation is CATSRPAGGMGTDTQYF.

The chain uses TRBV7-3 and TRBJ2-2; 8 bases agree with TRBD1. Germline V gene data show CDR1 as SGHTA and CDR2 as FQGTGA. This CDR3 region has 14 residues. V lost 7 bases and J lost 7; bases outside the gene matches: 8. The chain's CDR3 is CASTPGQGLGELFF. CDR3 nucleotides: TGTGCCAGCACCCCCGGACAGGGTCTCGGGGAGCTGTTTTTT. Drawing the rest from reference TRBV7-3 and TRBJ2-2, the complete variable domain is GAGVSQTPSNKVTEKGKYVELRCDPISGHTALYWYRQSLGQGPEFLIYFQGTGAADDSGLPNDRFFAVRPEGSVSTLKIQRTERGDSAVYLCASTPGQGLGELFFGEGSRLTVL.

The chain links TRBV30 to TRBJ1-4; D might be TRBD1 (6 bases). Trimming cost V 3 bases and J 6 bases, with 11 bases left between them. The CDR3 loop spans 13 amino acids. CDR1 is GTSNPN, CDR2 SVGIG, per germline (reference sequence). The CDR3 DNA sequence: TGTGCCTGGAGCGAGGGGACACATGAAAAACTGTTTTTT. The encoded protein is CAWSEGTHEKLFF.

This chain joins TRBV7-9 and TRBJ2-7, with TRBD2 matching 9 bases. The CDR3 runs 16 residues. The germline CDR1 and CDR2 sequences are SEHNR and FQNEAQ (reference sequence). Trimming removed 5 bases from V and 3 bases from J; junction bases left unmatched: 11. The CDR3, as DNA: TGTGCCAGCAGCCCCCCGTCAGGACTAGCGATCTACGAGCAGTACTTC. It yields the protein CASSPPSGLAIYEQYF.

The chain has TRBV4-1 and TRBJ2-3; 8 positions match TRBD2. V gave up 3 bases and J gave up 0 bases; unmatched junction bases: 5. CDR1 MGHRA and CDR2 YSYEKL come from the germline V gene. This CDR3 spans 16 amino acids. In DNA form, the CDR3 reads TGCGCCAGCAGCCATCCTAGCGGGTTAAGCACAGATACGCAGTATTTT. Protein product: CASSHPSGLSTDTQYF.